This entry is about one TCR beta chain. The sample originates from a study of blood T cell repertoires in COVID-19. About the research overall: Nucleic acid was either cDNA or gDNA, and it came from T cells, B-cell-depleted T cells, or PBMCs.

Germline V gene sequence: CDR1 SEHNR, CDR2 FQNEAQ (reference sequence). The CDR3 covers 16 residues. After removal of 3 bases from V and 0 bases from J, the junction contained 2 bases not matched to a gene. Methods used by the authors: Quantification of nucleated cells was approximated via reference gene primer amplification. Only in-frame clones appear in the TCRdb table, and some are missing; sequencing was by immunoSEQ multiplex PCR. The V and J calls and clone size were taken over from that table, and D and trimming were inferred from the DNA. The sample consists of 200,000 to 300,000 clones, about 88% of them appearing once. A Seattle source enrolled patients during active infection and followed them longitudinally.

The clonotype was recovered from a woman in her sixties with COVID-19, enrolled during active disease. The J gene is TRBJ1-4, the V gene TRBV7-9, with 9 bases that match TRBD1. Sequenced material: peripheral blood. The CDR3 region has the DNA TGTGCCAGCAGCTTGGGGGACAGGGCAACTAATGAAAAACTGTTTTTT. As protein: CASSLGDRATNEKLFF.